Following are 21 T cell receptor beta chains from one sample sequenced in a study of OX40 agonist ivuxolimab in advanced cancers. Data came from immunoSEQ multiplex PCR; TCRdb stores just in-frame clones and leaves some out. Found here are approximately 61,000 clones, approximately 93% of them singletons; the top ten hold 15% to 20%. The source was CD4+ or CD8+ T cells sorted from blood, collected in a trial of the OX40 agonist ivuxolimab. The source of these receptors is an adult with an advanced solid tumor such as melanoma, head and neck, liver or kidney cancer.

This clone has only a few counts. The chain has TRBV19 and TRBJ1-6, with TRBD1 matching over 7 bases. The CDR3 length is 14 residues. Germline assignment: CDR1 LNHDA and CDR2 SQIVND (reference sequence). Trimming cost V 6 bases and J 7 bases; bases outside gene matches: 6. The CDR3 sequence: CASSQQGSNSPLHF. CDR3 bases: TGTGCCAGTAGCCAACAGGGGTCGAATTCACCCCTCCACTTT. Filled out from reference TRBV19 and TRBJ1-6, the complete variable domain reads DGGITQSPKYLFRKEGQNVTLSCEQNLNHDAMYWYRQDPGQGLRLIYYSQIVNDFQKGDIAEGYSVSREKKESFPLTVTSAQKNPTAFYLCASSQQGSNSPLHFGNGTRLTVT.

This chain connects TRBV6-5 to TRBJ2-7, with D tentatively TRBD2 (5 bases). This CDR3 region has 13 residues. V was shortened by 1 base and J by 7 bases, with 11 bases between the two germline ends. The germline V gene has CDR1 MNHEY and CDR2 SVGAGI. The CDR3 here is CASSYLRVGEQYF. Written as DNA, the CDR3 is TGTGCCAGCAGTTACTTGAGGGTTGGGGAGCAGTACTTC.

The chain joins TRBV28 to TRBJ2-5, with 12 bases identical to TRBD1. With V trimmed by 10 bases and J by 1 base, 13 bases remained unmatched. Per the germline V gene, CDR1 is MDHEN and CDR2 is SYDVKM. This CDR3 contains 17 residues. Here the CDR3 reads CATRGDRGPFRQETQYF. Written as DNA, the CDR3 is TGTGCCACCAGGGGGGACAGGGGGCCCTTCCGCCAAGAGACCCAGTACTTC.

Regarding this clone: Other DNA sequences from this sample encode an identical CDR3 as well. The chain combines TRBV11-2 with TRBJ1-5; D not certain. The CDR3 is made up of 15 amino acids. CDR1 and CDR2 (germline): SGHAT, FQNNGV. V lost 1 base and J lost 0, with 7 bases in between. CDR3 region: CASSLVVYSNQPQHF. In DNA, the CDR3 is TGTGCCAGCAGCTTAGTCGTCTATAGCAATCAGCCCCAGCATTTT.

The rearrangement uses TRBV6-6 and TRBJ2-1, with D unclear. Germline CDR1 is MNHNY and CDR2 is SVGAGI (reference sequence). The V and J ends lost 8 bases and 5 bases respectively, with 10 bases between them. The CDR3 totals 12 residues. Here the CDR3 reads CASEKGDNEQFF. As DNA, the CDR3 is TGTGCCAGCGAAAAAGGAGACAATGAGCAGTTCTTC.

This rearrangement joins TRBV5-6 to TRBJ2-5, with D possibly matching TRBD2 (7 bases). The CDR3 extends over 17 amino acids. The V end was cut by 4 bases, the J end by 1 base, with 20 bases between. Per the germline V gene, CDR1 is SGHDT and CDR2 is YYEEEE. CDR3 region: CASSTPRGGPFQETQYF. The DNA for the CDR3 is TGTGCCAGCAGCACCCCAAGGGGGGGGCCCTTCCAAGAGACCCAGTACTTC.

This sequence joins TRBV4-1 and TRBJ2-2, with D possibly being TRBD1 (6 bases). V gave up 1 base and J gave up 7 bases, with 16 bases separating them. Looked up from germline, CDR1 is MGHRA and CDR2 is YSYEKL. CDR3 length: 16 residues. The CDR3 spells CASSQGTGSYGGELFF. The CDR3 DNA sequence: TGCGCCAGCAGCCAAGGAACAGGGAGTTATGGCGGGGAGCTGTTTTTT.

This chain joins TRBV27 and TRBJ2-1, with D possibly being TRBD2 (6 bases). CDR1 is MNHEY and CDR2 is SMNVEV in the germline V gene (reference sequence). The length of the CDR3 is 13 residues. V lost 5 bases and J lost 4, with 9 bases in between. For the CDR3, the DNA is TGTGCCAGCAGTCTGGGACTGTACAATGAGCAGTTCTTC. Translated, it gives CASSLGLYNEQFF.

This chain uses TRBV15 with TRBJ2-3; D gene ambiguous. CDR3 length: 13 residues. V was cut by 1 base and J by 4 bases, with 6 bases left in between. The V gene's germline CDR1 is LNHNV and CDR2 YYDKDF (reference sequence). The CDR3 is CATSRVLPDTQYF. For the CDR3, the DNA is TGTGCCACCAGCAGAGTCCTTCCAGATACGCAGTATTTT.

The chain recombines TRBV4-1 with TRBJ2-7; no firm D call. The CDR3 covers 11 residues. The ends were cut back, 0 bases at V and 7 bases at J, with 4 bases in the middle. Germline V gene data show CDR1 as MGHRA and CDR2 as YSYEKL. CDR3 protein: CASSQDREQYF. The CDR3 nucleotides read TGCGCCAGCAGCCAAGATCGTGAGCAGTACTTC.

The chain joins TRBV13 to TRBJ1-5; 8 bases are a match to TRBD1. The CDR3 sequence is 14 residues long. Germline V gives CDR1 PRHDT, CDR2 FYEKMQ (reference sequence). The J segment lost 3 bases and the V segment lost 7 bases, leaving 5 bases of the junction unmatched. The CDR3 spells CASTRTGFNQPQHF. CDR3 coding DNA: TGTGCCAGCACCCGGACAGGGTTCAATCAGCCCCAGCATTTT.

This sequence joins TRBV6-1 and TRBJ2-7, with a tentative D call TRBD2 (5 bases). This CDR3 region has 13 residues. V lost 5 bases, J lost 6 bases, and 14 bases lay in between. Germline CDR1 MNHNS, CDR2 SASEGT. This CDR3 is CASSLSGSGEQYF. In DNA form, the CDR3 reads TGTGCCAGCAGTCTGTCGGGAAGCGGCGAGCAGTACTTC.

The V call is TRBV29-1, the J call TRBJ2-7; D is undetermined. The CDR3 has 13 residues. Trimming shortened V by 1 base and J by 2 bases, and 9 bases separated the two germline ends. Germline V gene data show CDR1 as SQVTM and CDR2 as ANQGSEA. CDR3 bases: TGCAGCGTTGAAGGGAACAGTGCCTACGAGCAGTACTTC. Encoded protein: CSVEGNSAYEQYF.

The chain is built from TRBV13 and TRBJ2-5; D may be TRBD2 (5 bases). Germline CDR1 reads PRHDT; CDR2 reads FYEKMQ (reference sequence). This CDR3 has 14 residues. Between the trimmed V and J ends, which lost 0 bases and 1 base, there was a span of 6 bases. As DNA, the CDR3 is TGTGCCAGCAGCTTAGGCCTAGCCCAAGAGACCCAGTACTTC. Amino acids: CASSLGLAQETQYF.

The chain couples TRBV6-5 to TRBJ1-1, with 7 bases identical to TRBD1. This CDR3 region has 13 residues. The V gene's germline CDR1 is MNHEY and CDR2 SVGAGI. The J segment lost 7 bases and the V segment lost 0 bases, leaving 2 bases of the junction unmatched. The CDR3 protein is CASSYSTGLEAFF. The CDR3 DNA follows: TGTGCCAGCAGTTACTCGACAGGGCTTGAAGCTTTCTTT.

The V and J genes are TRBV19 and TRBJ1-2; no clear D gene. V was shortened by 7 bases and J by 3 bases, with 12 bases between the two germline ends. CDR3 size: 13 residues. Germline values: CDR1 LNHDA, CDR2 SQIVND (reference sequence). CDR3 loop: CASTMGYDYGYTF. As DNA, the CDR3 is TGTGCCAGTACCATGGGGTATGACTATGGCTACACCTTC.

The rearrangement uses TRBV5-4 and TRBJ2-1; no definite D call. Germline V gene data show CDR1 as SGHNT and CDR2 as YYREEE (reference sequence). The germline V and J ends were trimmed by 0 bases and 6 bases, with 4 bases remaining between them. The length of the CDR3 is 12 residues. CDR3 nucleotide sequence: TGTGCCAGCAGCTTGGCTCTCAATGAGCAGTTCTTC. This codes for CASSLALNEQFF. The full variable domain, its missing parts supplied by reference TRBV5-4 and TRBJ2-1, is ETGVTQSPTHLIKTRGQQVTLRCSSQSGHNTVSWYQQALGQGPQFIFQYYREEENGRGNFPPRFSGLQFPNYSSELNVNALELDDSALYLCASSLALNEQFFGPGTRLTVL.

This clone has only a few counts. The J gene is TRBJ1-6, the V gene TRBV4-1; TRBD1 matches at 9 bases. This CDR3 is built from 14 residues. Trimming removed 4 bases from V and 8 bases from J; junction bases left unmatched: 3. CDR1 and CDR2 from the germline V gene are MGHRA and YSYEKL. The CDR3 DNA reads TGCGCCAGCAGCCCGACAGGGGGGGATTCACCCCTCCACTTT. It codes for CASSPTGGDSPLHF.

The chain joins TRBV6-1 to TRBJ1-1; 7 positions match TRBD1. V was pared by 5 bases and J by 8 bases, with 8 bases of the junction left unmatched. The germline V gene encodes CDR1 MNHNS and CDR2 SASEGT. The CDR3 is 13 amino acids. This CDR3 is CASSSFAGGEAFF. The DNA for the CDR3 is TGTGCCAGCAGTTCCTTCGCAGGGGGGGAAGCTTTCTTT.

The CDR3 DNA is TGCGCCAGTTGGCTTATTAGAAACGAGCAGTACTTC. As protein: CASWLIRNEQYF. V usage is TRBV5-1 and J usage is TRBJ2-7, with D unresolved. CDR1 and CDR2 (germline): SGHRS, YFSETQ. Trimming stripped 8 bases from V and 5 bases from J, with 14 bases between. The CDR3 extends over 12 amino acids.

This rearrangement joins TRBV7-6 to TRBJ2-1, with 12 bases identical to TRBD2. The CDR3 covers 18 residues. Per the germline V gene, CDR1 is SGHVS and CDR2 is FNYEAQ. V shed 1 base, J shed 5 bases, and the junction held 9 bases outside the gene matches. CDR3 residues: CASSLGEDGLAGNNEQFF. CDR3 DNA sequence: TGTGCCAGCAGCTTAGGAGAGGATGGACTAGCGGGGAACAATGAGCAGTTCTTC.